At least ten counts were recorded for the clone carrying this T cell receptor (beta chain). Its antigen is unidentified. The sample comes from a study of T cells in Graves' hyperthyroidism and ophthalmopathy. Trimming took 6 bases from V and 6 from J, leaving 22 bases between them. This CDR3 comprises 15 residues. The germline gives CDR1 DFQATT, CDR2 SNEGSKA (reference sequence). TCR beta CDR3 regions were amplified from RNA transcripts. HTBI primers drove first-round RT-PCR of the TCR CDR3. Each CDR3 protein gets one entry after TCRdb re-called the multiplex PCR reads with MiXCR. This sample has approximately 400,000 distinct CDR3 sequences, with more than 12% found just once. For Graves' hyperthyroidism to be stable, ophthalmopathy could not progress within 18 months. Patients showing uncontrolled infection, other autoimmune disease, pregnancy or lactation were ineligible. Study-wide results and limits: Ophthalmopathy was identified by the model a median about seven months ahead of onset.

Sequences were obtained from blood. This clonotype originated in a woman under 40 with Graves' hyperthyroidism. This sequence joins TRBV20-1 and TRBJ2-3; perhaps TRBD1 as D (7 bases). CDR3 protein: CSAPAGQIGTDTQYF. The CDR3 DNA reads TGCAGTGCCCCGGCGGGACAGATTGGGACGGATACGCAGTATTTT.